This T cell receptor (beta chain) was recorded in a study of cytomegalovirus exposure and HLA in healthy donors. Overall study findings and caveats: Per a prior analysis, the majority of TCR beta V segments were productive roughly 87% or roughly 30% of the time.

On this clone: No antigen is known for it.

PCR involved 60 Vbeta and 13 Jbeta primers. Repertoires were generated with immunoSEQ multiplex PCR, while TCRdb's copy carries only in-frame clones and drops some. This repertoire shows approximately 240,000 clones, about 81% found once; its top ten account for more than 5%. Germline CDR1 and CDR2: LGHNA and YSLEER. Deletions cut 1 base from V and 1 base from J, with 10 bases between. The CDR3 is 15 amino acids. The sequencing input was PBMCs. This TCR was recovered from a woman between 35 and 50 years old in good health and CMV-seropositive. The rearrangement uses TRBV4-3 and TRBJ1-2; a weak D match, TRBD1 (6 bases). The chain's CDR3 is CASSQVAGDNYGYTF. Here the CDR3 DNA reads TGCGCCAGCAGCCAAGTGGCAGGGGATAACTATGGCTACACCTTC.